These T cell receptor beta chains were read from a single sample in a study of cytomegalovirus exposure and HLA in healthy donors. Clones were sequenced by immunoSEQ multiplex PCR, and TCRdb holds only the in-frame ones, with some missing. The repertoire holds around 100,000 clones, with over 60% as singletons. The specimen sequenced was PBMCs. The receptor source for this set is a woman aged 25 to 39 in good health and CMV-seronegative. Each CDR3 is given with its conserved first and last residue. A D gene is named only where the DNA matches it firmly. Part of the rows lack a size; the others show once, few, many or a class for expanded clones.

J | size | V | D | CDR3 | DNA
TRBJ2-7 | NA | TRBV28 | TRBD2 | CASSFRLAGGWAYEQYF | TGTGCCAGCAGTTTTCGGCTAGCGGGAGGATGGGCCTACGAGCAGTACTTC
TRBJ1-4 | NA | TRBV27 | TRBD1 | CASSLIGTDEKLFF | TGTGCCAGCAGTTTAATAGGGACAGATGAAAAACTGTTTTTT
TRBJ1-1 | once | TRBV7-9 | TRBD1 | CASSSGQVRTEAFF | TGTGCCAGCAGCTCCGGACAGGTGAGGACTGAAGCTTTCTTT
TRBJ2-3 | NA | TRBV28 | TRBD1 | CATLKGATDTQYF | TGTGCCACCCTAAAGGGGGCAACAGATACGCAGTATTTT
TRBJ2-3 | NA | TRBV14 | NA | CASSQDYTDTQYF | TGTGCCAGCAGCCAGGACTACACAGATACGCAGTATTTT
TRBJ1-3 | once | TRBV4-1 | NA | CASSQDLRAGGTIYF | TGCGCCAGCAGCCAAGATCTCAGGGCCGGCGGCACCATATATTTT
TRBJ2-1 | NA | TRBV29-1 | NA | CSVESGSRSYNEQFF | TGCAGCGTTGAATCTGGTAGTCGCTCCTACAATGAGCAGTTCTTC
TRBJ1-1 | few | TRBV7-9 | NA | CASSLGALMNTEAFF | TGTGCCAGCAGCTTAGGGGCGTTGATGAACACTGAAGCTTTCTTT
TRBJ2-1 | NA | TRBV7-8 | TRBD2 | CASSSLAGGSYNEQFF | TGTGCCAGCAGCTCCTTAGCGGGAGGTTCCTACAATGAGCAGTTCTTC
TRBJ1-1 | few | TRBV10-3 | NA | CAISESGRARVEAFF | TGTGCCATCAGTGAGTCTGGCAGGGCAAGGGTTGAAGCTTTCTTT
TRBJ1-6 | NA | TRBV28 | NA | CASSLTGGSSPLHF | TGTGCCAGCAGTTTAACGGGTGGTAGTTCACCCCTCCACTTT
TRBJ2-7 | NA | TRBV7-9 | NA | CASSSQGVMNEQYF | TGTGCCAGCAGCTCCCAGGGCGTAATGAACGAGCAGTACTTC
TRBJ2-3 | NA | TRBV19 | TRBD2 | CASRVAGGPDTQYF | TGTGCCAGTAGGGTAGCGGGAGGGCCAGATACGCAGTATTTT
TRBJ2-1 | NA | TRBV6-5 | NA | CASSFRGAYNEQFF | TGTGCCAGCAGCTTCCGAGGAGCCTACAATGAGCAGTTCTTC